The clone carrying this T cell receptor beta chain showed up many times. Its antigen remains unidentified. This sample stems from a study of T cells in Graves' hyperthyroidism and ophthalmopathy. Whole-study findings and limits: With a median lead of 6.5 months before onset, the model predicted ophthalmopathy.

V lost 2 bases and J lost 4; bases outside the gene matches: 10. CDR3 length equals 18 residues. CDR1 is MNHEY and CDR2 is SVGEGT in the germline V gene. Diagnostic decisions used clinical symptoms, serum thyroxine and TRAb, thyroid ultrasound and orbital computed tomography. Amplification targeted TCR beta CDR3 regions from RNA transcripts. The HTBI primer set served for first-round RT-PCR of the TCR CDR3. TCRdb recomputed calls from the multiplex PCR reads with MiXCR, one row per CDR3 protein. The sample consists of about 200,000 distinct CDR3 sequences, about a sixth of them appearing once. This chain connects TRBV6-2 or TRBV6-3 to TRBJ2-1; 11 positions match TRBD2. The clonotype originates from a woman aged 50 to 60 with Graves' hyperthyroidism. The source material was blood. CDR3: CASSYPTSGGRFYNEQFF. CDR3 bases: TGTGCCAGCAGTTACCCCACTAGCGGGGGTCGGTTTTACAATGAGCAGTTCTTC.